This entry describes one TCR beta chain. Its target is unknown. The data were obtained in a study of blood T cells in healthy people across ages. Study-level points and caveats: Roughly linearly, TCR beta diversity per million T cells fell as age increased. Possibly confounding the expanded clonotype changes was the fact that donor CMV status was unknown. Strongly correlated with naive T cell percentage was TCR beta diversity.

The V and J ends lost 3 bases and 3 bases respectively, with 9 bases between them. The CDR3 extends over 13 amino acids. Germline loops: CDR1 LNHNV, CDR2 YYDKDF (reference sequence). Combining a sample-barcoded 5' primer with a J-beta primer mix, a second PCR ran for about 7 to 11 cycles. Sequencing of every sample gave 2.5 million or more CDR3-containing paired-end reads. TCRdb re-called the 5' RACE reads with MiXCR, one entry per CDR3 protein. The sample records some 1,800,000 distinct CDR3 sequences, 30% to 40% being singletons. The TCR was taken from a human donor in good health. The sample comprised blood. The V call is TRBV15, the J call TRBJ2-7, with D possibly being TRBD1 (6 bases). Written as DNA, the CDR3 is TGTGCCACCAGCAGCGGCAGGGGCTACGAGCAGTACTTC. This gives the protein CATSSGRGYEQYF.